This entry concerns a single T cell receptor beta chain. The target antigen is unknown. PCR involved 60 Vbeta and 13 Jbeta primers. Assay used: immunoSEQ multiplex PCR; TCRdb lists only in-frame clones, some missing. Here the sample spans some 130,000 clones, 80% being singletons. The sample comes from a study of cytomegalovirus exposure and HLA in healthy donors. The study, taken as a whole, reports: What a later analysis reportedly showed was that an Asian-associated ancestry cluster had fewer N-insertions than the approximately 670-donor mean. Later work associated roughly 15,000 TCR beta sequences with HLA alleles at 0.05 false discovery rate.

The length of the CDR3 is 14 residues. The V and J ends lost 5 bases and 6 bases respectively, with 14 bases between them. In germline, CDR1 is MDHEN, CDR2 SYDVKM. The sample was PBMCs. The clonotype comes from a man aged 35 to 55 in good health and CMV-seronegative. This rearrangement joins TRBV28 to TRBJ1-5, with D hard to call. Here the CDR3 DNA reads TGTGCCAGCAGTGATTCCCACGCGGGTCAGCCCCAGCATTTT. Amino acid sequence: CASSDSHAGQPQHF. The full variable domain, in which reference TRBV28 and TRBJ1-5 provide the parts outside the CDR3, is DVKVTQSSRYLVKRTGEKVFLECVQDMDHENMFWYRQDPGLGLRLIYFSYDVKMKEKGDIPEGYSVSREKKERFSLILESASTNQTSMYLCASSDSHAGQPQHFGDGTRLSIL.